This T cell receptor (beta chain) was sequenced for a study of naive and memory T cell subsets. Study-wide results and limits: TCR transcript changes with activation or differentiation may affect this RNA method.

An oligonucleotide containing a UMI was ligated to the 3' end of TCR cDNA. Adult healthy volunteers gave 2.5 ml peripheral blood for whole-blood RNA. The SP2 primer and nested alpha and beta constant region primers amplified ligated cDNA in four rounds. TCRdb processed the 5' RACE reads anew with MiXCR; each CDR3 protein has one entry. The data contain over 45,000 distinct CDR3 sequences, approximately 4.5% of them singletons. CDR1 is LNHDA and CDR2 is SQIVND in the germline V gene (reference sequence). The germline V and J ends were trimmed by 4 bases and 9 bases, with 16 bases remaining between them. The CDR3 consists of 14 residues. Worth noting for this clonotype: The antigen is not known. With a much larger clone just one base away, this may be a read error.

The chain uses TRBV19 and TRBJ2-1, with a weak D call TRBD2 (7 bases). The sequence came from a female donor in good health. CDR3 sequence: CASSKGGGTGEQFF. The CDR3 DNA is TGTGCCAGTAGTAAGGGAGGGGGTACTGGTGAGCAGTTCTTC. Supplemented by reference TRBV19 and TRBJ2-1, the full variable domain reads DGGITQSPKYLFRKEGQNVTLSCEQNLNHDAMYWYRQDPGQGLRLIYYSQIVNDFQKGDIAEGYSVSREKKESFPLTVTSAQKNPTAFYLCASSKGGGTGEQFFGPGTRLTVL.